The rows below give T cell receptor beta chains drawn from one sample of a study of shared clonotypes between healthy human individuals. TCRdb's table, derived via immunoSEQ multiplex PCR, lists solely in-frame clones and lacks some. The sample lists roughly 2.6 million clones, 85% to 95% occurring once. Sequencing used naive CD4+ T cells sorted from blood. All receptors come from a man younger than 35 in good health. The CDR3 runs from the conserved cysteine through the conserved F or W. The order of the fields is CDR3 DNA, CDR3 protein, D gene, J gene, clone size, V gene. The D gene is left open where the match is weak. Clone size appears in some rows only: once, few, many, or a class for an expanded clone.

DNA: TGCAGCGTTGAAAATCCTGGCTATGGCTACACCTTC
CDR3: CSVENPGYGYTF
D: .
J: TRBJ1-2
size: .
V: TRBV29-1

DNA: TGTGCCAGCAGTTCCCTGGACAGGCCCAATCAGCCCCAGCATTTT
CDR3: CASSSLDRPNQPQHF
D: TRBD1
J: TRBJ1-5
size: .
V: TRBV6-6

DNA: TGTGCCAGCAGAGCAGACGGTTACTCTGGCTACACCTTC
CDR3: CASRADGYSGYTF
D: .
J: TRBJ1-2
size: few
V: TRBV6-1

DNA: TGTGCCAGCAGCTTACAAGAAGGGAGCTATGGCTACACCTTC
CDR3: CASSLQEGSYGYTF
D: .
J: TRBJ1-2
size: .
V: TRBV7-9

DNA: TGTGCCAGCAGCGAGCGACCCGGGACTACCTCCTACGAGCAGTACTTC
CDR3: CASSERPGTTSYEQYF
D: TRBD2
J: TRBJ2-7
size: .
V: TRBV9

DNA: TGTGCCAGCAGCGCCCGGGGAAGACCAGAGGGACCCTACGAGCAGTACTTC
CDR3: CASSARGRPEGPYEQYF
D: .
J: TRBJ2-7
size: .
V: TRBV7-6

DNA: TGTGCCAGCAGCGTAAGTGACTATAATTCACCCCTCCACTTT
CDR3: CASSVSDYNSPLHF
D: .
J: TRBJ1-6
size: .
V: TRBV9

DNA: TGTGCCAGCAAAAAGACAGGGAGCTCCTACGAGCAGTACTTC
CDR3: CASKKTGSSYEQYF
D: TRBD1
J: TRBJ2-7
size: .
V: TRBV6-5

DNA: TGTGCCAGCAGCTTGGAGACTAGCGCCTTAGAGACCCAGTACTTC
CDR3: CASSLETSALETQYF
D: TRBD2
J: TRBJ2-5
size: .
V: TRBV5-4

DNA: TGCGCCAGCAGCTTGATGGGCAGTAATTCACCCCTCCACTTT
CDR3: CASSLMGSNSPLHF
D: .
J: TRBJ1-6
size: .
V: TRBV5-1

DNA: TGTGCCAGCTCACCCGCTCGAGTAGCGGGTTTGGGACCAAACATTCAGTACTTC
CDR3: CASSPARVAGLGPNIQYF
D: TRBD2
J: TRBJ2-4
size: .
V: TRBV18

DNA: TGCGCCAGCAAAAGGGACCTTACTGGGAACACTGAAGCTTTCTTT
CDR3: CASKRDLTGNTEAFF
D: .
J: TRBJ1-1
size: .
V: TRBV10-1

DNA: TGTGCCAGCTCACCACCCGGGCTCCAAGAGACCCAGTACTTC
CDR3: CASSPPGLQETQYF
D: .
J: TRBJ2-5
size: .
V: TRBV18

DNA: TGTGCCAGCAGACCCGACAGTAACTATGGCTACACCTTC
CDR3: CASRPDSNYGYTF
D: .
J: TRBJ1-2
size: .
V: TRBV11-2

DNA: TGTGCCAGCAGTGATGGTCCAAGCCCCTACGAGCAGTACTTC
CDR3: CASSDGPSPYEQYF
D: .
J: TRBJ2-7
size: .
V: TRBV6-1

DNA: TGCGCCAGCAGCTCCGCGCCGGGACTCTCCTACGAGCAGTACTTC
CDR3: CASSSAPGLSYEQYF
D: .
J: TRBJ2-7
size: .
V: TRBV5-1

DNA: TGTGCCAGCAGGCTTGCAGGAACACCCGGGGAGCTGTTTTTT
CDR3: CASRLAGTPGELFF
D: .
J: TRBJ2-2
size: .
V: TRBV27

DNA: TGTGCCAGCTCACCCCGGCAGGTTAGCCACAATCAGCCCCAGCATTTT
CDR3: CASSPRQVSHNQPQHF
D: .
J: TRBJ1-5
size: .
V: TRBV18

DNA: TGTGCCAGCAGCTACCAGACAGGGGGGGAGACCCAGTACTTC
CDR3: CASSYQTGGETQYF
D: TRBD1
J: TRBJ2-5
size: .
V: TRBV7-9

DNA: TGTGCCAGCAGTGAATTAGGGACAGGGCGCTCTGGGGCCAACGTCCTGACTTTC
CDR3: CASSELGTGRSGANVLTF
D: TRBD1
J: TRBJ2-6
size: .
V: TRBV25-1

DNA: TGTGCCAGCAGTACCCTCGCAGGGACCGAAAACATTCAGTACTTC
CDR3: CASSTLAGTENIQYF
D: .
J: TRBJ2-4
size: .
V: TRBV25-1

DNA: TGTGCCAGCAGCTTAGGGGTCGCCTCCTACGAGCAGTACTTC
CDR3: CASSLGVASYEQYF
D: .
J: TRBJ2-7
size: once
V: TRBV11-2

DNA: TGTGCCAGCAGCTTAGAAAACCGACCAGAAGCTTTCTTT
CDR3: CASSLENRPEAFF
D: .
J: TRBJ1-1
size: .
V: TRBV7-9

DNA: TGTGCCAGTAGTATTACCGTACAGGGAGGCCAGCCCCAGCATTTT
CDR3: CASSITVQGGQPQHF
D: .
J: TRBJ1-5
size: .
V: TRBV19

DNA: TGTGCCAGCAGCGGGCAGGGGGCGTCCGGGGAGCTGTTTTTT
CDR3: CASSGQGASGELFF
D: TRBD1
J: TRBJ2-2
size: .
V: TRBV6-1